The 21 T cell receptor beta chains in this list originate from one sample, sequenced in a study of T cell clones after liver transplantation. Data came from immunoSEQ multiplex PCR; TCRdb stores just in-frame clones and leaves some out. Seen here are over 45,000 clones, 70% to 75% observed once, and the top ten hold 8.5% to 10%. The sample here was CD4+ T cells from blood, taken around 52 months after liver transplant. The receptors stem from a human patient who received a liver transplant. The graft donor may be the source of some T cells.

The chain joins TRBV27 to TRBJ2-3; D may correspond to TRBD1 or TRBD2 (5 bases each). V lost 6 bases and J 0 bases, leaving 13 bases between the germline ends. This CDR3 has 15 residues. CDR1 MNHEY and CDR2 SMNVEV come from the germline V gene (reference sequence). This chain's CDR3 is CASSTSRDSTDTQYF. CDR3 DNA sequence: TGTGCCAGCAGCACTTCACGGGACAGCACAGATACGCAGTATTTT.

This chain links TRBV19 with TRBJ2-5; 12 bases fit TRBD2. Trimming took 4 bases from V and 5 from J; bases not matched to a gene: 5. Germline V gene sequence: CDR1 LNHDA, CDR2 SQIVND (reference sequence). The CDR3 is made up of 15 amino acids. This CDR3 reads CASSTLGTSGETQYF. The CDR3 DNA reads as TGTGCCAGTAGTACTCTAGGGACTAGCGGGGAGACCCAGTACTTC. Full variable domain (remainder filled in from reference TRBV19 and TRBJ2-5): DGGITQSPKYLFRKEGQNVTLSCEQNLNHDAMYWYRQDPGQGLRLIYYSQIVNDFQKGDIAEGYSVSREKKESFPLTVTSAQKNPTAFYLCASSTLGTSGETQYFGPGTRLLVL.

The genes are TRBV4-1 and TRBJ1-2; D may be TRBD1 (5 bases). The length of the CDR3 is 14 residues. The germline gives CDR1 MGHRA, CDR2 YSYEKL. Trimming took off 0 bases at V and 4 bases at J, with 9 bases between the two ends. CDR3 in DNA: TGCGCCAGCAGCCAAGAGGGACGGATCTATGGCTACACCTTC. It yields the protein CASSQEGRIYGYTF.

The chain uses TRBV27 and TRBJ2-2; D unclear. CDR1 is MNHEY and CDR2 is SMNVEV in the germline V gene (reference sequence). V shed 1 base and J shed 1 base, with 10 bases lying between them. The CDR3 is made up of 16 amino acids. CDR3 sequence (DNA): TGTGCCAGCAGTTTATTTCCCTTCGGGAACACCGGGGAGCTGTTTTTT. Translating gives CASSLFPFGNTGELFF.

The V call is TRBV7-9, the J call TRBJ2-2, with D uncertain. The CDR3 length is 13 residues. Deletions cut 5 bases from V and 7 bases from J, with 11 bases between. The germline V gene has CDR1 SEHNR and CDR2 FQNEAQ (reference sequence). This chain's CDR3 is CASSPRLGGELFF. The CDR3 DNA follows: TGTGCCAGCAGCCCCCGTCTGGGCGGGGAGCTGTTTTTT.

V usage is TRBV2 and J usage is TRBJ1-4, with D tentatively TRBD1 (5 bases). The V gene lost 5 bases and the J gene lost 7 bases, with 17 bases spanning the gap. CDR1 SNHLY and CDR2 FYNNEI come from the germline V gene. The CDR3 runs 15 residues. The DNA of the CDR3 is TGTGCCAGCAGTCCCCTAGTCGGACATAGTGAAAAACTGTTTTTT. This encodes CASSPLVGHSEKLFF.

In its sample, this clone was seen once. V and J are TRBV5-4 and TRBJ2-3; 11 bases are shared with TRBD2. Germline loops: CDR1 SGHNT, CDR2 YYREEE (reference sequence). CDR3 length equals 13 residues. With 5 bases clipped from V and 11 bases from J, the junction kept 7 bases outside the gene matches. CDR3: CASRPLLAGEQYF. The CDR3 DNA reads TGTGCCAGCAGACCCTTACTAGCGGGGGAGCAGTATTTT.

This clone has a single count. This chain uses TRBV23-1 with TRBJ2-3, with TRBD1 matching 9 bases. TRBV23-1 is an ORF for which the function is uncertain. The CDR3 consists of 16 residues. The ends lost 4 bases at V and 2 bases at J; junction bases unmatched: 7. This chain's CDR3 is CASSPMTGGPTDTQYF. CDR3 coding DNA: TGCGCCAGCAGTCCTATGACAGGGGGTCCCACAGATACGCAGTATTTT.

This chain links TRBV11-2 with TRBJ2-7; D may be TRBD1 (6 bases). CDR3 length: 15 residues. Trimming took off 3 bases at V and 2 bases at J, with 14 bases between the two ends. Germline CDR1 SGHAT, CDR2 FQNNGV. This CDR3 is CASSFLRDKPYEQYF. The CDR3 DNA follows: TGTGCCAGCAGCTTCCTCCGGGACAAGCCCTACGAGCAGTACTTC.

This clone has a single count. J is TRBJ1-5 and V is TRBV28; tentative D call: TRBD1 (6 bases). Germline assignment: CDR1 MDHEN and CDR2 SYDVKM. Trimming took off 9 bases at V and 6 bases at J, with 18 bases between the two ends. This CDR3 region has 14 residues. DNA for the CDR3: TGTGCCAGTAAGTCGGGGGCTATGGGTCAGCCCCAGCATTTT. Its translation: CASKSGAMGQPQHF.

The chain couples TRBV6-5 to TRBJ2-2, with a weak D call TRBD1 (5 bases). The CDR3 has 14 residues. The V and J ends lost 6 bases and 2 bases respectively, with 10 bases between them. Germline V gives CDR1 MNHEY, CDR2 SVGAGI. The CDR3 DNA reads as TGTGCCAGCAGCCCCGACAGAAACACCGGGGAGCTGTTTTTT. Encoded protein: CASSPDRNTGELFF.

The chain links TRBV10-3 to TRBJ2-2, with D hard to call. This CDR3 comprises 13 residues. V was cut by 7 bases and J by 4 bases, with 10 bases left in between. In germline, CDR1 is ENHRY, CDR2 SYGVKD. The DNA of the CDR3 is TGTGCCATCACCCCAGGAAGCACCGGGGAGCTGTTTTTT. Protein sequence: CAITPGSTGELFF.

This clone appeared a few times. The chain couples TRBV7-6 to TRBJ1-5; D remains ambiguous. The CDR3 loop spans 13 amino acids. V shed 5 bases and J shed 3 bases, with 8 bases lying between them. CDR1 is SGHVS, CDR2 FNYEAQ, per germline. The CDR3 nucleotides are TGTGCCAGCAGCCCAGACCACAATCAGCCCCAGCATTTT. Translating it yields CASSPDHNQPQHF.

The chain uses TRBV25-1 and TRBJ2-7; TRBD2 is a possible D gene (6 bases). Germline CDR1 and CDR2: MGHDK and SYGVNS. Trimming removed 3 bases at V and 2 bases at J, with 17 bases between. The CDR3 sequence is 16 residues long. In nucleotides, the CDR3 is TGTGCCAGCAGTGAGGTCGGCGGGGCAACCCCCTACGAGCAGTACTTC. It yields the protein CASSEVGGATPYEQYF.

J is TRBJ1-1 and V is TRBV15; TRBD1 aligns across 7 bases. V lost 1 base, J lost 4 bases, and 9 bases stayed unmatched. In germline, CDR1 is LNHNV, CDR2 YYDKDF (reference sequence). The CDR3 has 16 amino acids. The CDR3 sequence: CATSRVGGRFSTEAFF. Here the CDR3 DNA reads TGTGCCACCAGCAGAGTAGGGGGCAGGTTTAGCACTGAAGCTTTCTTT.

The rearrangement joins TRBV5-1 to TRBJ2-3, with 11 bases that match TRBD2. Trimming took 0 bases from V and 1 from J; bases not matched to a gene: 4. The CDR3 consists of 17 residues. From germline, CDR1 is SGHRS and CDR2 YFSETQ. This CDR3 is CASSLAQTSGGTDTQYF. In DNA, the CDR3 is TGCGCCAGCAGCTTGGCCCAGACTAGCGGGGGCACAGATACGCAGTATTTT.

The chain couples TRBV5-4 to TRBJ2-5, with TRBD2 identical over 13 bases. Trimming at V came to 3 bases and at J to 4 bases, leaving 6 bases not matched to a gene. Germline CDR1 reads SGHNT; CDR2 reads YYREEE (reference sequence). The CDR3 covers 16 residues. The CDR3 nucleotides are TGTGCCAGCAGCTATACTAGCGGGGGGGCCAGAGAGACCCAGTACTTC. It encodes CASSYTSGGARETQYF.

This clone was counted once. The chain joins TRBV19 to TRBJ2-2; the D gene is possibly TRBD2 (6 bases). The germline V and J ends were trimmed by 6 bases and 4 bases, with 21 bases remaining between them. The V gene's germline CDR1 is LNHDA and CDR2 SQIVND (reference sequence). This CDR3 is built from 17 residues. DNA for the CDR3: TGTGCCAGTAGCCGCGGCGGCGGGGAACTAGGCACCGGGGAGCTGTTTTTT. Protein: CASSRGGGELGTGELFF.

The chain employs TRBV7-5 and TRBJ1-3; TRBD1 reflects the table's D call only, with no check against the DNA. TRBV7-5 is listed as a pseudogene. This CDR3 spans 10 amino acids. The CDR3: CATYRGTIYF. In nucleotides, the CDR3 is TGTGCCACCTACAGGGGGACCATATATTTT.

CDR3: CASSSMRGRRTEAFF. In DNA form, the CDR3 reads TGTGCCAGCAGTTCGATGAGGGGCAGGCGGACTGAAGCTTTCTTT. The rearrangement links TRBV6-5 to TRBJ1-1; a possible D gene is TRBD1 (5 bases). The CDR3 has 15 residues. V was pared by 4 bases and J by 5 bases, with 17 bases between. The V gene's germline CDR1 is MNHEY and CDR2 SVGAGI.

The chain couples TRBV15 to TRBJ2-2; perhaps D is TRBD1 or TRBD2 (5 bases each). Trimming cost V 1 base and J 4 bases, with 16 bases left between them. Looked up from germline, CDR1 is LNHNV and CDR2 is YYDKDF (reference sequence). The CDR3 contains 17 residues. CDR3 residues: CATSRGLGTEGTGELFF. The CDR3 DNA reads TGTGCCACCAGCAGAGGACTGGGGACCGAGGGCACCGGGGAGCTGTTTTTT. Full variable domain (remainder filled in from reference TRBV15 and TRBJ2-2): DAMVIQNPRYQVTQFGKPVTLSCSQTLNHNVMYWYQQKSSQAPKLLFHYYDKDFNNEADTPDNFQSRRPNTSFCFLDIRSPGLGDTAMYLCATSRGLGTEGTGELFFGEGSRLTVL.